One and the same sample provided the 21 T cell receptor beta chains below, sequenced in a study of T and B cells in COVID-19 patients. Multiplex PCR with BIOMED2 TRB-A/B primer pools amplified TRB rearrangements. TCRdb passed the multiplex PCR reads through MiXCR, listing each CDR3 protein once. The sample holds some 13,000 distinct CDR3 sequences, more than 25% seen once. From blood, roughly 250-550 ng of genomic DNA served as TRB template. The sequencing input was blood. The receptors shown here come from a human donor who had recovered from COVID-19.

This clonotype is judged medium-sized. The V call is TRBV19, the J call TRBJ2-2; no clear D. The V end lost 4 bases, the J end lost 7 bases, and 16 bases lay between the germline ends. The CDR3 has 15 amino acids. Per germline, CDR1 LNHDA and CDR2 SQIVND (reference sequence). CDR3 sequence reads: CASSTDGLVGGELFF. CDR3 in DNA: TGTGCCAGTAGTACGGACGGGCTAGTTGGCGGGGAGCTGTTTTTT.

In this sample, this clonotype turned up once. This sequence joins TRBV5-4 and TRBJ1-2; tentatively, D is TRBD1 (5 bases). CDR1 and CDR2 from the germline V gene are SGHNT and YYREEE (reference sequence). Trimming left V 2 bases short and J 6 bases short, with 11 bases between. The length of the CDR3 is 13 residues. The CDR3 is CASSFTGRDGYTF. The CDR3 nucleotides are TGTGCCAGCAGCTTCACGGGGCGCGATGGCTACACCTTC.

The gene calls are TRBV6-6 and TRBJ1-1, with D unresolved. Germline CDR1 and CDR2: MNHNY and SVGAGI (reference sequence). The ends were cut back, 2 bases at V and 3 bases at J, with 10 bases in the middle. The CDR3 length is 14 residues. CDR3 sequence: CASSYRGGDTEAFF. CDR3 bases: TGTGCCAGCAGTTACCGGGGTGGTGACACTGAAGCTTTCTTT.

This clonotype was counted only a few times. V and J are TRBV19 and TRBJ1-2, with D hard to call. Looked up from germline, CDR1 is LNHDA and CDR2 is SQIVND (reference sequence). The CDR3 extends over 14 amino acids. Trimming took off 5 bases at V and 4 bases at J, with 14 bases between the two ends. The CDR3: CASSLPSNTYGYTF. CDR3 DNA: TGTGCCAGTAGTCTGCCAAGTAATACCTATGGCTACACCTTC.

The chain uses TRBV6-5 and TRBJ1-1, with D unclear. The CDR3 loop spans 13 amino acids. Germline V gene lookup returns CDR1 MNHEY and CDR2 SVGAGI. Trimming left V 6 bases short and J 3 bases short, with 11 bases between. The chain's CDR3 is CASRIGRDTEAFF. DNA for the CDR3: TGTGCCAGCAGAATAGGGAGGGACACTGAAGCTTTCTTT.

The chain uses TRBV29-1 and TRBJ2-7; the D gene is possibly TRBD2 (5 bases). Per germline, CDR1 SQVTM and CDR2 ANQGSEA. The CDR3 is 14 amino acids. V was shortened by 4 bases and J by 0 bases, with 13 bases between the two germline ends. CDR3 nucleotides: TGCAGCGTTGCTCGGGGTACCCTCTCCTACGAGCAGTACTTC. This gives the protein CSVARGTLSYEQYF.

This rearrangement joins TRBV12-3 or TRBV12-4 to TRBJ1-3; a possible D gene is TRBD1 (5 bases). The CDR3 is 15 amino acids. Trimming left V 5 bases short and J 0 bases short, with 11 bases between. The CDR3 loop is CASSPGPSSGNTIYF. In DNA form, the CDR3 reads TGTGCCAGCAGTCCGGGGCCGAGCTCTGGAAACACCATATATTTT.

This clonotype was seen a few times. The chain combines TRBV30 with TRBJ1-1; D not resolved. The length of the CDR3 is 9 residues. Germline CDR1 GTSNPN, CDR2 SVGIG (reference sequence). Trimming stripped 5 bases from V and 6 bases from J, with 4 bases between. The CDR3 here is CAWLPEAFF. CDR3 sequence (DNA): TGTGCCTGGCTTCCTGAAGCTTTCTTT.

This clonotype was counted ten times or more. J is TRBJ1-2 and V is TRBV19, with 8 bases identical to TRBD1. Germline values: CDR1 LNHDA, CDR2 SQIVND (reference sequence). V was pared by 5 bases and J by 3 bases, with 8 bases of the junction left unmatched. The CDR3 extends over 15 amino acids. CDR3 sequence: CASSDVGQGHYGYTF. The CDR3, as DNA: TGTGCCAGTAGTGACGTTGGACAGGGCCACTATGGCTACACCTTC.

To note about this clonotype: With a much larger clone just one base away, this may be a read error. This chain links TRBV6-5 with TRBJ2-1; D is undetermined. This CDR3 has 16 amino acids. The germline V gene encodes CDR1 MNHEY and CDR2 SVGAGI. The CDR3 sequence: CASSYSGPSTYNGQFF. The CDR3 bases are TGTGCCAGCAGTTACTCAGGCCCCTCGACCTACAATGGGCAGTTCTTC.

This clonotype showed up just a few times. This chain uses TRBV12-3 or TRBV12-4 with TRBJ1-1; D unresolved. This CDR3 comprises 13 residues. V was trimmed by 3 bases and J by 5 bases, leaving 10 bases between them. The CDR3 loop reads CASSFSIRTEAFF. The DNA for the CDR3 is TGTGCCAGCAGTTTTTCGATTCGGACTGAAGCTTTCTTT.

This clonotype was counted between two and nine times. V and J are TRBV30 and TRBJ1-2; 8 bases agree with TRBD1. The J segment lost 4 bases and the V segment lost 2 bases, leaving 6 bases of the junction unmatched. Germline CDR1 reads GTSNPN; CDR2 reads SVGIG (reference sequence). This CDR3 comprises 14 residues. This CDR3 is CAWSPRGRPYGYTF. The CDR3 DNA sequence: TGTGCCTGGAGTCCCAGGGGGCGCCCCTATGGCTACACCTTC. The full variable domain, its missing parts supplied by reference TRBV30 and TRBJ1-2, is SQTIHQWPATLVQPVGSPLSLECTVEGTSNPNLYWYRQAAGRGLQLLFYSVGIGQISSEVPQNLSASRPQDRQFILSSKKLLLSDSGFYLCAWSPRGRPYGYTFGSGTRLTVV.

This clonotype came up a few times. J is TRBJ2-3 and V is TRBV6-4, with 7 bases fitting TRBD2. This CDR3 is built from 14 residues. Germline-derived CDR1 and CDR2 are MRHNA and SNTAGT. J was trimmed by 8 bases and V by 4 bases; bases with no gene match: 9. The CDR3 DNA reads TGTGCCAGCAGTGCGGGAGGCCGGTTGGGTACGCAGTATTTT. Encoded protein: CASSAGGRLGTQYF.

In its sample, this clonotype is medium-sized. The V call is TRBV30, the J call TRBJ2-3; maybe TRBD2 (5 bases). V was trimmed by 0 bases and J by 6 bases, leaving 10 bases between them. Germline V lookup: CDR1 GTSNPN, CDR2 SVGIG (reference sequence). The CDR3 extends over 13 amino acids. The CDR3 loop reads CAWSVRRSDTQYF. In nucleotides, the CDR3 is TGTGCCTGGAGTGTACGGAGGTCTGATACGCAGTATTTT. Combining the CDR3 with reference TRBV30 and TRBJ2-3 gives the whole variable domain SQTIHQWPATLVQPVGSPLSLECTVEGTSNPNLYWYRQAAGRGLQLLFYSVGIGQISSEVPQNLSASRPQDRQFILSSKKLLLSDSGFYLCAWSVRRSDTQYFGPGTRLTVL.

By its share, this clonotype is medium-sized. This chain connects TRBV30 to TRBJ2-7, with TRBD1 identical over 9 bases. V gave up 7 bases and J gave up 2 bases; unmatched junction bases: 12. CDR1 is GTSNPN, CDR2 SVGIG, per germline (reference sequence). The CDR3 spans 15 residues. CDR3 residues: CASVSRDRETYEQYF. The CDR3 DNA follows: TGTGCCTCCGTCTCCCGGGACAGGGAAACCTACGAGCAGTACTTC.

V is TRBV20-1 and J is TRBJ1-6; 8 bases map to TRBD1. This CDR3 has 15 residues. Germline V gives CDR1 DFQATT, CDR2 SNEGSKA (reference sequence). Unmatched junction bases numbered 8, after V lost 3 bases and J lost 7 bases. The CDR3: CSARGRQGWNSPLHF. DNA of the CDR3: TGCAGTGCTAGGGGTCGACAGGGGTGGAATTCACCCCTCCACTTT.

The V gene is TRBV29-1, the J gene TRBJ2-1; 13 bases map to TRBD2. The CDR3 contains 13 residues. Germline CDR1 and CDR2: SQVTM and ANQGSEA. Unmatched junction bases numbered 4, after V lost 6 bases and J lost 8 bases. DNA for the CDR3: TGCAGCGTCGGAGGACTAGCGGGAGATGAGCAGTTCTTC. It specifies CSVGGLAGDEQFF.

This clonotype has more than one count but fewer than ten. The rearrangement joins TRBV18 to TRBJ2-7; D is ambiguous. The germline V and J ends were trimmed by 3 bases and 3 bases, with 12 bases remaining between them. Germline values: CDR1 KGHSH, CDR2 LQKENI. The CDR3 is 14 amino acids. CDR3: CASSPGQSSYEQYF. CDR3 in DNA: TGTGCCAGCTCACCTGGCCAGTCGAGCTACGAGCAGTACTTC.

By share, this clonotype ranks as medium-sized. The chain links TRBV19 to TRBJ2-1; TRBD1 agrees at 7 bases. There are 17 residues in the CDR3. The germline V gene encodes CDR1 LNHDA and CDR2 SQIVND (reference sequence). After removal of 6 bases from V and 0 bases from J, the junction contained 11 bases not matched to a gene. DNA for the CDR3: TGTGCCAGTAGGATGTCCGCGACAGGGCCCTCCTACAATGAGCAGTTCTTC. Residues: CASRMSATGPSYNEQFF. Full variable domain (remainder filled in from reference TRBV19 and TRBJ2-1): DGGITQSPKYLFRKEGQNVTLSCEQNLNHDAMYWYRQDPGQGLRLIYYSQIVNDFQKGDIAEGYSVSREKKESFPLTVTSAQKNPTAFYLCASRMSATGPSYNEQFFGPGTRLTVL.

The chain links TRBV6-2 or TRBV6-3 to TRBJ2-2, with D unresolved. Trimming left V 8 bases short and J 1 base short, with 2 bases between. The CDR3 has 11 residues. Germline CDR1 and CDR2: MNHEY and SVGEGT. This CDR3 reads CASGNTGELFF. The CDR3 DNA reads as TGTGCCAGCGGGAACACCGGGGAGCTGTTTTTT.

A few counts support this clonotype. The CDR3 loop reads CASSQGGTKAFF. DNA for the CDR3: TGTGCCAGCAGTCAGGGGGGTACGAAAGCTTTCTTT. This rearrangement joins TRBV6-2 or TRBV6-3 to TRBJ1-1, with 7 bases that match TRBD1. The CDR3 is made up of 12 amino acids. Germline CDR1 is MNHEY and CDR2 is SVGEGT. The V and J ends lost 5 bases and 9 bases, in that order; junction bases with no gene match: 6.